Sequencing of this T cell receptor beta chain was carried out in a study of cytomegalovirus exposure and HLA in healthy donors. The PCR was carried out with 60 Vbeta primers and 13 Jbeta primers. Generated by immunoSEQ multiplex PCR, the TCRdb table keeps only in-frame clones and is missing some. Of 150,000 or so clones listed, 73% are singletons. The CDR3 length is 11 residues. From germline, CDR1 is SGHRS and CDR2 YFSETQ. The V gene lost 7 bases and the J gene lost 3 bases, with 8 bases spanning the gap. Study findings and constraints: The Asian-associated ancestry cluster reportedly had fewer N-insertions than the approximately 670-donor mean in a later analysis.

As regards this clone: The antigen remains undetermined.

Material: PBMCs. The rearrangement joins TRBV5-1 to TRBJ2-7; D perhaps matches TRBD1 (5 bases). The origin of this receptor is a woman in her late teens or twenties in good health and CMV-seronegative. CDR3 DNA sequence: TGCGCCAGCTTCGACAGCTACGAGCAGTACTTC. Translating gives CASFDSYEQYF.